Each of the 16 T cell receptor beta chains below was sequenced from the same sample in a study of regulatory T cells in long-lasting Graves disease. Time point of the sample: persistent/refractory GD, antithyroid drugs over 5 years with positive TRAb. From PBMCs, RNA was extracted and then used to make the TCR library. Through Arm-PCR of CDR3 regions and iRepertoire HTBI primers, TCR beta libraries were built. In TCRdb, the multiplex PCR reads were re-called with MiXCR into one record per CDR3 protein. Altogether roughly 300,000 distinct CDR3 sequences are present, around 20% being singletons, with the ten largest covering just under 30%. The sequencing here drew on peripheral blood mononuclear cells (PBMCs), taken when the disease was refractory, from a patient treated with antithyroid drugs. These receptors came from a female donor with Graves disease.

V and J are TRBV6-1 and TRBJ1-1; no clear D gene. This CDR3 is built from 15 residues. Germline-derived CDR1 and CDR2 are MNHNS and SASEGT. The V end was cut by 8 bases, the J end by 2 bases, with 18 bases between. The CDR3 sequence is CASQLTRLGNTEAFF. DNA for the CDR3: TGTGCCAGCCAATTGACTCGGTTGGGTAACACTGAAGCTTTCTTT.

The J gene is TRBJ2-1, the V gene TRBV30; D is unresolved. V was shortened by 3 bases and J by 4 bases, with 4 bases between the two germline ends. This CDR3 is 11 amino acids long. Germline lookup yields CDR1 GTSNPN and CDR2 SVGIG (reference sequence). This CDR3 is CAWSGYNEQFF. The CDR3 coding sequence is TGTGCCTGGAGCGGTTACAATGAGCAGTTCTTC. Supplemented by reference TRBV30 and TRBJ2-1, the full variable domain reads SQTIHQWPATLVQPVGSPLSLECTVEGTSNPNLYWYRQAAGRGLQLLFYSVGIGQISSEVPQNLSASRPQDRQFILSSKKLLLSDSGFYLCAWSGYNEQFFGPGTRLTVL.

In this sample, this clonotype turned up many times. J is TRBJ2-7 and V is TRBV10-3, with 10 nucleotides matching TRBD2. Germline V lookup: CDR1 ENHRY, CDR2 SYGVKD. This CDR3 is built from 16 residues. After removal of 4 bases from V and 7 bases from J, the junction contained 13 bases not matched to a gene. Here the CDR3 reads CAISGDIAGGAGEQYF. For the CDR3, the DNA is TGTGCCATCAGTGGGGATATAGCGGGAGGAGCGGGAGAGCAGTACTTC.

The J gene is TRBJ1-1, the V gene TRBV9; D is unresolved. Trimming stripped 4 bases from V and 6 bases from J, with 19 bases between. This CDR3 is built from 15 residues. CDR1 SGDLS and CDR2 YYNGEE come from the germline V gene. The CDR3 is CASSPSLLGYAEAFF. DNA of the CDR3: TGTGCCAGCAGCCCCTCGCTTCTAGGGTACGCTGAAGCTTTCTTT.

This clonotype was observed a few times. The rearrangement links TRBV24-1 to TRBJ1-5, with D maybe TRBD1 (5 bases). There are 15 residues in the CDR3. Germline V gene lookup returns CDR1 KGHDR and CDR2 SFDVKD. Trimming cost V 6 bases and J 4 bases, with 15 bases left between them. The CDR3 region is CATSSYRRGNQPQHF. DNA of the CDR3: TGTGCCACCAGTAGTTACCGACGGGGGAATCAGCCCCAGCATTTT.

V and J are TRBV7-6 and TRBJ2-2, with D perhaps TRBD2 (7 bases). V lost 1 base and J 2 bases, leaving 14 bases between the germline ends. This CDR3 is 17 amino acids long. Germline CDR1 is SGHVS and CDR2 is FNYEAQ. In DNA, the CDR3 is TGTGCCAGCAGCTTAGTGGGGGGGACACAAAACACCGGGGAGCTGTTTTTT. Translating it yields CASSLVGGTQNTGELFF.

In its sample, this clonotype was seen once. J is TRBJ1-2 and V is TRBV7-2, with unresolved D. CDR1 and CDR2 from the germline V gene are SGHTA and FQGNSA. The CDR3 spans 11 residues. V was trimmed by 5 bases and J by 8 bases, leaving 9 bases between them. CDR3 coding DNA: TGTGCCAGCAGCGAGCTAGGGGGCTACACCTTC. This translates into CASSELGGYTF.

This clonotype was observed at least ten times. A read error may account for a junction end that differs from germline. The CDR3 DNA is TGTGCCAGCAGCCGGGACAGGAGCTACGAGCAGTACTTC. It codes for CASSRDRSYEQYF. V and J are TRBV5-1 and TRBJ2-7, with 8 bases that match TRBD1. The germline CDR1 and CDR2 sequences are SGHRS and YFSETQ. CDR3 size: 13 residues. Using reference TRBV5-1 and TRBJ2-7 for the parts outside the CDR3, the full variable domain is KAGVTQTPRYLIKTRGQQVTLSCSPISGHRSVSWYQQTPGQGLQFLFEYFSETQRNKGNFPGRFSGRQFSNSRSEMNVSTLELGDSALYLCASSRDRSYEQYFGPGTRLTVT.

As to this clonotype: This is likely a read error, given that the CDR3 carries no conserved phenylalanine or tryptophan at its end. The chain links TRBV6-2 or TRBV6-3 to TRBJ2-7, with 10 bases that match TRBD2. CDR3 length: 14 residues. Per the germline V gene, CDR1 is MNHEY and CDR2 is SVGEGT. The junction had 6 bases not matched to a gene; V was cut back by 7 bases and J by 3 bases. CDR3 amino acids: CASTGLAASYEQYS. CDR3 nucleotide sequence: TGTGCCAGCACCGGACTAGCGGCTAGCTACGAGCAGTACTCC.

This clonotype was observed a few times. The rearrangement joins TRBV20-1 to TRBJ1-1; D gene unclear. The CDR3 totals 12 residues. The V gene lost 6 bases and the J gene lost 10 bases, with 18 bases spanning the gap. Germline V lookup: CDR1 DFQATT, CDR2 SNEGSKA (reference sequence). The CDR3 DNA sequence: TGCAGTGCCAAGCCCTCCTCAGTGGGAGCTTTCTTT. It codes for CSAKPSSVGAFF.

This clonotype was detected ten times or more. V usage is TRBV12-3 or TRBV12-4 and J usage is TRBJ1-4, with D perhaps matching TRBD1 (5 bases). The CDR3 has 15 amino acids. Between the trimmed V and J ends, which lost 3 bases and 8 bases, there was a span of 16 bases. In DNA form, the CDR3 reads TGTGCCAGCAGTTTTAAGGGGATTAGGAGCGAAAAACTGTTTTTT. Translating it yields CASSFKGIRSEKLFF.

This clonotype was counted once. This chain links TRBV25-1 with TRBJ2-2, with 7 bases that match TRBD2. This CDR3 comprises 16 residues. In germline, CDR1 is MGHDK, CDR2 SYGVNS. Unmatched junction bases numbered 13, after V lost 7 bases and J lost 5 bases. The DNA for the CDR3 is TGTGCCAGCACCACGATGGGGCGGGAGAGAACCGGGGAGCTGTTTTTT. Residues: CASTTMGRERTGELFF.

In its sample, this clonotype was seen a few times. The CDR3 DNA sequence: TGTGCCACCAGAACGGGAGGAGGCGCCAACAATGAGCAGTTCTTC. This sequence encodes CATRTGGGANNEQFF. The chain has TRBV24-1 and TRBJ2-1; 7 bases match TRBD2. The CDR3 sequence is 15 residues long. The germline V gene encodes CDR1 KGHDR and CDR2 SFDVKD. V lost 7 bases and J lost 5; bases outside the gene matches: 10.

In regard to this clonotype: A much more abundant neighbour one base away suggests this may be a read error. This chain joins TRBV5-1 and TRBJ2-3; D possibly corresponds to TRBD2 (6 bases). CDR1 is SGHRS and CDR2 is YFSETQ in the germline V gene. The CDR3 loop spans 14 amino acids. Between the trimmed V and J ends, which lost 0 bases and 4 bases, there was a span of 9 bases. The CDR3 DNA reads TGCGCCAGCAGCTTGGACGGCGGGGCAGATACGCAGTATTTT. It is translated as CASSLDGGADTQYF.

Only one count was recorded for this clonotype. The V call is TRBV11-2, the J call TRBJ2-1; TRBD2 matches at 16 bases. Trimming took 5 bases from V and 0 from J; bases not matched to a gene: 7. Germline values: CDR1 SGHAT, CDR2 FQNNGV. CDR3 length: 19 residues. CDR3 sequence reads: CASSMGLAGGMSSYNEQFF. The DNA of the CDR3 is TGTGCCAGCAGCATGGGACTAGCGGGAGGGATGAGCTCCTACAATGAGCAGTTCTTC.

Only a few counts were recorded for this clonotype. J is TRBJ1-6 and V is TRBV10-3; no clear D gene. Trimming removed 11 bases at V and 1 base at J, with 9 bases between. Germline assignment: CDR1 ENHRY and CDR2 SYGVKD. The CDR3 loop spans 13 amino acids. The CDR3 nucleotides read TGTGCCGTACTCGGGTCCTATAATTCACCCCTCCACTTT. As protein: CAVLGSYNSPLHF.